Listed here is a single T cell receptor beta chain. This clone was seen just once. Its binding antigen is unknown. Per-base quality was not reported, and no clone a single base away is much larger than it. The CDR3 goes from the cysteine to the phenylalanine over 15 residues. Just the 45-base CDR3 DNA is kept, in frame starting at base 1. Clipping removes 2 bases from V and 4 bases from J, with 3 as the unmatched junction base count. As encoded in the germline V gene (reference sequence), CDR1 is SGHAT while CDR2 is FQDESV. This record belongs to a study of radiation and T cells in renal cell carcinoma (dated by TCRdb to 2020 to 2022). Looking at the study overall: Samples were obtained from a clinical trial, in which 15 Gy stereotactic body radiation therapy was delivered to primary renal cell carcinomas and nephrectomy was performed 4 weeks later. In total, 50 to 60 samples underwent TCR beta sequencing: 25 or so tumors plus 27 peripheral blood samples. In the roughly 49 samples combined, about 4 million unique CDR3 nucleotide sequences were found, encoding roughly 2.5 million unique CDR3 amino acid sequences. What the study reported, not specific to this receptor: Blood repertoire dynamics were not followed beyond 4 weeks after treatment. Top tumor clonotypes rose in blood from baseline to 2 weeks post-radiation, then contracted by 4 weeks, suggesting transient expansion of tumor-resident clones. Because pretreatment tumor biopsies were not available, the study could not determine whether clonotypes were already present within the tumor at baseline. Because the trial had a single-armed design, the trial could not examine how radiation dose or scheduling affected the TCR repertoire.

The time point label here, explained by the study, means: blood 2 weeks post-SBRT. Reading the label with the study, this specimen's treatment or condition is: 15 Gy SBRT to primary tumor, nephrectomy 4 weeks later. To track tumor-enriched clonotypes, serial peripheral blood was sampled from radiation-treated patients at baseline and at 2 weeks and 4 weeks after SBRT. Renal cell carcinoma with clear cell pathology was present in all patients. Genomic DNA for TCR sequencing was prepared using the QIAamp DNA Blood Mini Kit (Qiagen). Samples were included in the analyses only if all quality control checks were passed. TCR beta libraries were generated from genomic DNA with the immunoSEQ kit, following the manufacturer's recommendations. For library preparation, a first multiplex PCR was performed with proprietary primers, followed by a second PCR in which unique barcodes were added, and bead cleanups were performed after each round. Each sample batch included a kit-provided positive control reaction and a negative control reaction. The final libraries were assessed on an Agilent 4200 TapeStation D1000 ScreenTape, pooled by volume, and quantified by qPCR. Sequencing was performed on an Illumina NextSeq500 with a MidOutput 150-cycle cartridge, and 156 Read1 and 15 Index1 cycles were run with kit custom primers. The pooled library was loaded at 0.75 to 1 pM, and roughly 20% PhiX control was spiked in. Per the authors' processing: Vendor-processed data were analyzed in R, with a clonotype defined as all T cells sharing the same CDR3 nucleotide sequence. In the clone abundance analyses, frequencies in each sample were normalized to that sample's 10,000 most abundant clones. Public T cell clones, which averaged fewer than five per sample, were excluded before analysis. Tumor-enriched clonotypes and baseline blood-enriched clonotypes were defined as those with an abundance difference of at least 32-fold between compartments. A beta-binomial differential abundance model was used to identify clonotypes that were expanded or contracted between blood time points. Tumor-blood repertoire similarity was measured with the Baroni-Urbani and Buser coefficient, and group comparisons used two-tailed Wilcoxon tests in R. Sourced from immuneACCESS, this table was stored by TCRdb with only in-frame sequences that have V and J called. A share of the clones is absent; for the studies checked, an unresolved V gene accounts for under half, and the remainder has no known explanation. The V and J calls and clone size come from that table; D and trimming were worked out from the DNA. Within this sample are some 75,000 clones, with 82% of them counted one time only. The leading ten clones occupy approximately 5% of the sample.

This TCR came from a man between 60 and 70 years old with renal cell carcinoma. Recombination linked TRBV11-1 to TRBJ2-3, with 10 middle bases fitting TRBD2. Specimen: blood, collected from a patient whose treatment included radiotherapy and nephrectomy. In nucleotide form, the sequence is TGTGCCAGCAGCTTAACTAGCGGGAATTCAGATACGCAGTATTTT. Its translation reads: CASSLTSGNSDTQYF. The CDR3 plus the reference TRBV11-1 and TRBJ2-3 genes for the other parts give the full variable domain: EAEVAQSPRYKITEKSQAVAFWCDPISGHATLYWYRQILGQGPELLVQFQDESVVDDSQLPKDRFSAERLKGVDSTLKIQPAELGDSAMYLCASSLTSGNSDTQYFGPGTRLTVL.